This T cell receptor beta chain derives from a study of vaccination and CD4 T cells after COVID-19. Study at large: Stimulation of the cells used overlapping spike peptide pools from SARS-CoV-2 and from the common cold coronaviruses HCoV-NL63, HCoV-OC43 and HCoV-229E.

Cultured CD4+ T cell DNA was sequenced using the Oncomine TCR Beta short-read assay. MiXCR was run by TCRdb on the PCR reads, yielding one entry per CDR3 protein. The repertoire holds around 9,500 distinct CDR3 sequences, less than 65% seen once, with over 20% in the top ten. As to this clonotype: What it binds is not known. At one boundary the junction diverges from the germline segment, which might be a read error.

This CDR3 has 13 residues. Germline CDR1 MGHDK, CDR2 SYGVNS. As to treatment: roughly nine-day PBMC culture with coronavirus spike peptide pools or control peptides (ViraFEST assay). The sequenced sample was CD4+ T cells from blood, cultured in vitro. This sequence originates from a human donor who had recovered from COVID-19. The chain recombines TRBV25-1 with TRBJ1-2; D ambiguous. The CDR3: CTSSAGPSIGYTF. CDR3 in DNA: TGTACCAGCAGTGCCGGGCCCTCTATCGGCTACACCTTC.